This T cell receptor beta chain derives from a study of cytomegalovirus exposure and HLA in healthy donors. The V and J ends lost 6 bases and 7 bases, in that order; junction bases with no gene match: 7. This CDR3 has 14 amino acids. The germline CDR1 and CDR2 sequences are MDHEN and SYDVKM. Study findings and constraints: Later work found that TCR association rates differed between HLA loci; DRB1 had the most and HLA-C the fewest.

Concerning this clone itself: Its antigen is still unknown.

13 Jbeta primers and 60 Vbeta primers were used for the PCR. Measured with immunoSEQ multiplex PCR; TCRdb has only the in-frame clones, and not every one. The table records around 150,000 clones, approximately 87% of them present only once. The receptor was isolated from a young woman in good health and CMV-seronegative. The sequencing input was PBMCs. The V gene is TRBV28, the J gene TRBJ1-4; 8 nucleotides agree with TRBD1. The CDR3 sequence: CASSRRTGIEKLFF. CDR3 DNA: TGTGCCAGCAGCCGACGGACAGGGATTGAAAAACTGTTTTTT. The full variable domain, its missing parts supplied by reference TRBV28 and TRBJ1-4, is DVKVTQSSRYLVKRTGEKVFLECVQDMDHENMFWYRQDPGLGLRLIYFSYDVKMKEKGDIPEGYSVSREKKERFSLILESASTNQTSMYLCASSRRTGIEKLFFGSGTQLSVL.